Presented here are 25 T cell receptor beta chains from one specimen sequenced in a study of shared clonotypes between healthy human individuals. Data came from immunoSEQ multiplex PCR; TCRdb stores just in-frame clones and leaves some out. Altogether more than 2,000,000 clones are present, 85% to 95% being singletons, with the ten largest covering 0.14%. Sequenced input: naive CD4+ T cells sorted from blood. Subset described: CD45RA+ positively selected. The source is a man aged 18 to 35 in good health.

V is TRBV2 and J is TRBJ2-1, with 7 positions matching TRBD2. The CDR3 length is 14 residues. The V segment lost 10 bases and the J segment 8 bases; nucleotides outside the gene matches: 14. Per germline, CDR1 SNHLY and CDR2 FYNNEI. CDR3 protein: CATGAGFGGDEQFF. CDR3 nucleotides: TGTGCCACGGGAGCAGGCTTTGGGGGGGATGAGCAGTTCTTC.

The CDR3 DNA reads TGTGCCATCAGTGGAGGAGTAGCGGGTCCCTACGAGCAGTACTTC. It translates to CAISGGVAGPYEQYF. The chain is built from TRBV10-3 and TRBJ2-7, with 7 bases matching TRBD2. Per germline, CDR1 ENHRY and CDR2 SYGVKD. The CDR3 is 15 residues long. J lost 2 bases, V lost 4 bases, and 8 bases had no gene match.

The chain joins TRBV29-1 to TRBJ2-1; tentatively, D is TRBD1 (6 bases). V lost 7 bases and J lost 0, with 13 bases in between. Germline V gene data show CDR1 as SQVTM and CDR2 as ANQGSEA. The CDR3 runs 14 residues. The CDR3 nucleotides are TGCAGCGCCCAAGACAGGAGCTCCTACAATGAGCAGTTCTTC. This translates into CSAQDRSSYNEQFF.

This clone has just one count. V is TRBV14 and J is TRBJ2-5; D gene uncertain. Per germline, CDR1 SGHDN and CDR2 FVKESK. V was shortened by 0 bases and J by 5 bases, with 4 bases between the two germline ends. CDR3 size: 12 residues. CDR3 region: CASSQEGETQYF. CDR3 DNA: TGTGCCAGCAGCCAAGAGGGTGAGACCCAGTACTTC.

This clone was observed a handful of times. This chain connects TRBV2 to TRBJ1-2; D uncertain. Germline loops: CDR1 SNHLY, CDR2 FYNNEI. Trimming removed 2 bases from V and 0 bases from J, with 1 base in between. CDR3 length: 12 amino acids. The CDR3 region is CASSETNYGYTF. CDR3 sequence (DNA): TGTGCCAGCAGTGAAACTAACTATGGCTACACCTTC.

This clone was seen a handful of times. The CDR3 coding sequence is TGTGCCTGGACGTCGGATAAGAACACTGAAGCTTTCTTT. This gives the protein CAWTSDKNTEAFF. The V call is TRBV30, the J call TRBJ1-1; no definite D call. This CDR3 is built from 13 residues. The V end lost 4 bases, the J end lost 1 base, and 10 bases lay between the germline ends. Germline V lookup: CDR1 GTSNPN, CDR2 SVGIG (reference sequence).

The rearrangement links TRBV6-4 to TRBJ2-1, with 13 positions matching TRBD2. This CDR3 has 15 amino acids. V lost 6 bases, J lost 4 bases, and 3 bases stayed unmatched. Germline V gene sequence: CDR1 MRHNA, CDR2 SNTAGT. CDR3 in amino acids: CASSPLAGGYNEQFF. Here the CDR3 DNA reads TGTGCCAGCAGCCCACTAGCGGGGGGGTACAATGAGCAGTTCTTC.

The chain employs TRBV4-1 and TRBJ1-4, with D maybe TRBD1 (5 bases). CDR1 and CDR2 (germline): MGHRA, YSYEKL. V was pared by 0 bases and J by 9 bases, with 26 bases between. This CDR3 region has 19 residues. CDR3 DNA sequence: TGCGCCAGCAGCCAAGATGGAGACGGAGGGGTGGTGGGAATGAAAAAACTGTTTTTT. It encodes CASSQDGDGGVVGMKKLFF.

This clone was found once. This rearrangement joins TRBV5-1 to TRBJ2-1; 10 nucleotides line up with TRBD2. Germline assignment: CDR1 SGHRS and CDR2 YFSETQ. This CDR3 spans 15 amino acids. With V trimmed by 7 bases and J by 3 bases, 7 bases remained unmatched. The DNA of the CDR3 is TGCGCCAGCTTTGCCGGGACTAGCGTCTACAATGAGCAGTTCTTC. It codes for CASFAGTSVYNEQFF.

The DNA for the CDR3 is TGTGCCAGCAGGGTCAATTGGTATAACGAAAAACTGTTTTTT. The encoded protein is CASRVNWYNEKLFF. The chain carries TRBV6-6 and TRBJ1-4; D remains ambiguous. Trimming cost V 6 bases and J 8 bases, with 16 bases left between them. Germline loops: CDR1 MNHNY, CDR2 SVGAGI (reference sequence). This CDR3 has 14 amino acids.

About this clone: The same CDR3 is also encoded by other DNA sequences in this sample. V and J are TRBV7-2 and TRBJ1-1; D perhaps matches TRBD1 (6 bases). The CDR3 contains 14 residues. The V and J ends lost 5 bases and 0 bases respectively, with 10 bases between them. The germline V gene encodes CDR1 SGHTA and CDR2 FQGNSA. CDR3 nucleotide sequence: TGTGCCAGCAGCCCCGGACAGCTGAACACTGAAGCTTTCTTT. Its translation: CASSPGQLNTEAFF.

The genes are TRBV10-1 and TRBJ2-7, with D perhaps given as TRBD1 or TRBD2 (6 bases each). Looked up from germline, CDR1 is WNHNN and CDR2 is SYGVQD (reference sequence). The CDR3 is 13 amino acids. V was cut by 4 bases and J by 5 bases, with 12 bases left in between. This chain's CDR3 is CASSGGALDEQYF. CDR3 nucleotide sequence: TGCGCCAGCAGTGGGGGGGCCCTCGACGAGCAGTACTTC.

As to this clone: Distinct nucleotide sequences in the sample also encode this CDR3. This rearrangement joins TRBV2 to TRBJ2-7; 7 bases are a match to TRBD2. The CDR3 contains 11 residues. Germline V gene sequence: CDR1 SNHLY, CDR2 FYNNEI. The V segment lost 4 bases and the J segment 6 bases; nucleotides outside the gene matches: 0. Written as DNA, the CDR3 is TGTGCCAGCAGTGGGGGGGGCGAGCAGTACTTC. Protein product: CASSGGGEQYF. The complete variable domain, with remaining parts taken from reference TRBV2 and TRBJ2-7, reads EPEVTQTPSHQVTQMGQEVILRCVPISNHLYFYWYRQILGQKVEFLVSFYNNEISEKSEIFDDQFSVERPDGSNFTLKIRSTKLEDSAMYFCASSGGGEQYFGPGTRLTVT.

The rearrangement uses TRBV27 and TRBJ1-2, with D possibly being TRBD1 (6 bases). Trimming took 5 bases from V and 5 from J, leaving 15 bases between them. The V gene's germline CDR1 is MNHEY and CDR2 SMNVEV (reference sequence). This CDR3 is 14 amino acids long. The CDR3 DNA follows: TGTGCCAGCAGTCGAGATGGGGGCCGGTATGGCTACACCTTC. It codes for CASSRDGGRYGYTF.

The rearrangement uses TRBV7-9 and TRBJ2-5, with TRBD1 identical over 9 bases. The V gene's germline CDR1 is SEHNR and CDR2 FQNEAQ (reference sequence). The CDR3 contains 16 residues. V trimming: 0 bases; J trimming: 5 bases; junction bases outside the gene matches: 7. CDR3 sequence reads: CASSLARTGAGETQYF. DNA for the CDR3: TGTGCCAGCAGCTTAGCGAGGACAGGGGCGGGGGAGACCCAGTACTTC.

The chain uses TRBV19 and TRBJ2-2, with 11 bases matching TRBD1. The V gene's germline CDR1 is LNHDA and CDR2 SQIVND (reference sequence). The CDR3 contains 15 residues. Germline trimming cut 4 bases from V and 6 bases from J; bases unmatched to any gene: 4. The CDR3: CASSTGQGASGELFF. In DNA form, the CDR3 reads TGTGCCAGTAGTACCGGACAGGGGGCCTCCGGGGAGCTGTTTTTT.

Concerning this clone: At one of its ends the junction is not consistent with the germline gene, which may arise from a read error. This sequence joins TRBV7-7 and TRBJ2-7, with 10 bases aligning to TRBD1. The CDR3 consists of 14 residues. Germline CDR1 SSHAT, CDR2 FNYEAQ (reference sequence). CDR3 DNA sequence: TGTGCTAGCAGCTGGGGACAGGGGTGGTACGAGCAGTACTTC. Translated: CASSWGQGWYEQYF.

The sample holds a few counts of this clone. The sample carries other DNA sequences with the same CDR3. The CDR3 DNA sequence: TGCGCCAGCAGCTTGGACGGCTATGGCTACACCTTC. Protein product: CASSLDGYGYTF. The V and J genes are TRBV5-1 and TRBJ1-2; unclear D gene. V was pared by 0 bases and J by 4 bases, with 4 bases between. CDR3 length: 12 amino acids. The germline V gene encodes CDR1 SGHRS and CDR2 YFSETQ.

The rearrangement joins TRBV19 to TRBJ1-1; D not resolved. V lost 6 bases and J lost 2, with 10 bases in between. The CDR3 runs 13 residues. CDR1 is LNHDA and CDR2 is SQIVND in the germline V gene (reference sequence). The CDR3 region is CASRRVINTEAFF. Here the CDR3 DNA reads TGTGCCAGTAGGCGGGTTATCAACACTGAAGCTTTCTTT.

The CDR3 spells CASSKDSAQGEQFF. The CDR3 coding sequence is TGTGCCAGTAGTAAGGACAGTGCTCAAGGTGAGCAGTTCTTC. This rearrangement joins TRBV19 to TRBJ2-1, with a tentative D call TRBD1 (6 bases). V shed 4 bases and J shed 9 bases, with 16 bases lying between them. Germline V lookup: CDR1 LNHDA, CDR2 SQIVND (reference sequence). CDR3 length: 14 amino acids.

The chain links TRBV9 to TRBJ2-7, with 8 bases matching TRBD1. Trimming took 2 bases from V and 5 from J; bases not matched to a gene: 9. The CDR3 totals 15 residues. The germline gives CDR1 SGDLS, CDR2 YYNGEE. The CDR3, as DNA: TGTGCCAGCAGCGTTAGGACAGGGACGATGAACGAGCAGTACTTC. It specifies CASSVRTGTMNEQYF.

The V and J genes are TRBV28 and TRBJ1-3; tentatively, D is TRBD1 (5 bases). This CDR3 contains 15 residues. Trimming took 8 bases from V and 3 from J, leaving 17 bases between them. Per the germline V gene, CDR1 is MDHEN and CDR2 is SYDVKM. Here the CDR3 reads CASFKDILVGNTIYF. Here the CDR3 DNA reads TGTGCCAGCTTCAAGGACATTTTAGTTGGAAACACCATATATTTT.

The chain links TRBV4-1 to TRBJ2-5; weak D call: TRBD1 (6 bases). The germline gives CDR1 MGHRA, CDR2 YSYEKL. The V end lost 1 base, the J end lost 2 bases, and 14 bases lay between the germline ends. The CDR3 sequence is 16 residues long. The CDR3, as DNA: TGCGCCAGCAGCCAAGCCAGGGGAAGGAAACAAGAGACCCAGTACTTC. It translates to CASSQARGRKQETQYF.

The rearrangement uses TRBV11-2 and TRBJ1-1, with TRBD1 as a possible D gene (5 bases). Trimming removed 5 bases from V and 2 bases from J, with 12 bases in between. CDR3 length: 14 residues. CDR1 SGHAT and CDR2 FQNNGV come from the germline V gene. For the CDR3, the DNA is TGTGCCAGCAGCATTACGACAGCTAACACTGAAGCTTTCTTT. This translates into CASSITTANTEAFF. The whole variable domain, remainder taken from reference TRBV11-2 and TRBJ1-1, is EAGVAQSPRYKIIEKRQSVAFWCNPISGHATLYWYQQILGQGPKLLIQFQNNGVVDDSQLPKDRFSAERLKGVDSTLKIQPAKLEDSAVYLCASSITTANTEAFFGQGTRLTVV.

Remarks on this clone: Other DNA sequences within the sample encode an identical CDR3. The J gene is TRBJ1-3, the V gene TRBV5-1, with a tentative D call TRBD1 (6 bases). There are 15 residues in the CDR3. V dropped 0 bases and J dropped 4 bases, with 11 bases sitting between them. CDR1 SGHRS and CDR2 YFSETQ come from the germline V gene. CDR3 sequence (DNA): TGCGCCAGCAGCTTGGAGGGGGGTACCGGAAACACCATATATTTT. This encodes CASSLEGGTGNTIYF.